These T cell receptor beta chains were read from a single sample in a study of blood T cells in healthy people across ages. MiXCR was run by TCRdb on the 5' RACE reads, yielding one entry per CDR3 protein. The sample includes more than 500,000 distinct CDR3 sequences, approximately 30% of them seen just once. Sequenced material: blood. These receptors originate from an older woman in good health. CDR3s include the opening cysteine and the closing phenylalanine or tryptophan. A D gene is named only where the DNA matches it firmly. Rows give clone size only sometimes, using once, few, many, or a class for an expanded clone.

size: -
J: TRBJ2-3
V: TRBV7-2
D: -
CDR3: CASSLLGYYTDTQYF
DNA: TGTGCCAGCAGCTTATTGGGATATTACACAGATACGCAGTATTTT

size: -
J: TRBJ2-4
V: TRBV11-2
D: TRBD1
CDR3: CASSLLSYRGNIQYF
DNA: TGTGCCAGCAGCTTACTATCGTACAGGGGGAACATTCAGTACTTC

size: -
J: TRBJ2-3
V: TRBV20-1
D: TRBD2
CDR3: CSGLLAGGTDTQYF
DNA: TGCAGTGGCCTACTCGCGGGGGGCACAGATACGCAGTATTTT

size: -
J: TRBJ2-1
V: TRBV5-6
D: -
CDR3: CASSLQSVGWQFF
DNA: TGTGCCAGCAGCTTGCAATCAGTCGGCTGGCAGTTCTTC

size: few
J: TRBJ1-5
V: TRBV5-5
D: -
CDR3: CASSFVGGNQPQHF
DNA: TGTGCCAGCAGCTTTGTTGGGGGGAATCAGCCCCAGCATTTT

size: -
J: TRBJ1-2
V: TRBV20-1
D: -
CDR3: CSAKESTASYGYTF
DNA: TGCAGTGCTAAAGAGAGCACAGCTTCCTATGGCTACACCTTC

size: -
J: TRBJ2-1
V: TRBV28
D: -
CDR3: CASSEPGSRKYNEQFF
DNA: TGTGCCAGCAGTGAGCCGGGCTCAAGAAAGTACAATGAGCAGTTCTTC

size: -
J: TRBJ1-1
V: TRBV9
D: TRBD1
CDR3: CASTRGPGQGETEAFF
DNA: TGTGCCAGCACTCGAGGTCCGGGACAGGGGGAAACTGAAGCTTTCTTT

size: -
J: TRBJ2-5
V: TRBV20-1
D: TRBD2
CDR3: CSARSGAEETQYF
DNA: TGCAGTGCCCGTAGCGGGGCTGAGGAGACCCAGTACTTC

size: few
J: TRBJ1-4
V: TRBV7-6
D: -
CDR3: CASSLTTANNEKLFF
DNA: TGTGCCAGCAGCTTAACGACAGCCAATAATGAAAAACTGTTTTTT

size: -
J: TRBJ2-4
V: TRBV7-2
D: TRBD1
CDR3: CASSRQPTGVGDIQYF
DNA: TGTGCCAGCAGCCGACAACCGACAGGGGTGGGAGACATTCAGTACTTC

size: -
J: TRBJ2-3
V: TRBV29-1
D: -
CDR3: CSVDRIGHVTDTQYF
DNA: TGCAGCGTTGATCGAATAGGGCATGTTACAGATACGCAGTATTTT

size: -
J: TRBJ2-1
V: TRBV11-2
D: -
CDR3: CASSSAASRTWSEQFF
DNA: TGTGCCAGCAGCTCCGCGGCATCTAGGACCTGGAGTGAGCAGTTCTTC

size: -
J: TRBJ1-2
V: TRBV2
D: TRBD1
CDR3: CASTRDRGNYGYTF
DNA: TGTGCCAGCACCAGGGACAGGGGGAACTATGGCTACACCTTC

size: -
J: TRBJ1-2
V: TRBV20-1
D: TRBD1
CDR3: CSADRGGYGYTF
DNA: TGCAGTGCTGACAGGGGGGGCTATGGCTACACCTTC

size: -
J: TRBJ1-5
V: TRBV10-3
D: TRBD1
CDR3: CATQDRDNQPQHF
DNA: TGTGCCACCCAGGACAGGGACAATCAGCCCCAGCATTTT

size: -
J: TRBJ2-1
V: TRBV4-3
D: TRBD1
CDR3: CASSRSPGQGVNEQFF
DNA: TGCGCCAGCAGCCGGTCCCCGGGACAGGGGGTCAATGAGCAGTTCTTC

size: -
J: TRBJ2-5
V: TRBV7-2
D: -
CDR3: CASSFRTGPTEETQYF
DNA: TGTGCCAGCAGCTTCCGTACCGGGCCTACTGAAGAGACCCAGTACTTC

size: once
J: TRBJ2-1
V: TRBV7-2
D: -
CDR3: CASSLWGGYYNEQFF
DNA: TGTGCCAGCAGCTTATGGGGGGGCTACTACAATGAGCAGTTCTTC

size: few
J: TRBJ2-7
V: TRBV4-3
D: -
CDR3: CASSHERKGGPEQYF
DNA: TGCGCCAGCAGCCACGAGCGGAAGGGTGGGCCCGAGCAGTACTTC

size: -
J: TRBJ2-3
V: TRBV7-9
D: -
CDR3: CASSLGGVADTQYF
DNA: TGTGCCAGCAGCTTAGGAGGCGTTGCGGATACGCAGTATTTT

size: few
J: TRBJ2-1
V: TRBV20-1
D: TRBD2
CDR3: CSLRTSSYNEQFF
DNA: TGCAGTTTACGGACTAGCTCCTACAATGAGCAGTTCTTC

size: -
J: TRBJ1-5
V: TRBV5-1
D: -
CDR3: CASSLLTDLSSNQPQHF
DNA: TGCGCCAGCAGCTTATTGACAGACCTTAGTAGCAATCAGCCCCAGCATTTT

size: many
J: TRBJ1-2
V: TRBV5-1
D: -
CDR3: CASSLGTNYGYTF
DNA: TGTGCCAGCAGCTTAGGGACTAACTATGGCTACACCTTC

size: few
J: TRBJ2-7
V: TRBV29-1
D: -
CDR3: CSVGGYFGTEQYF
DNA: TGCAGCGTGGGTGGGTATTTTGGGACCGAGCAGTACTTC

size: -
J: TRBJ2-5
V: TRBV7-2
D: TRBD1
CDR3: CASSAGTGGDLYF
DNA: TGTGCCAGCAGCGCCGGGACAGGGGGCGATCTGTACTTC

size: few
J: TRBJ2-7
V: TRBV3-1
D: -
CDR3: CASSYGVGYEQYF
DNA: TGTGCCAGCAGCTACGGGGTCGGCTACGAGCAGTACTTC

size: few
J: TRBJ1-1
V: TRBV24-1
D: -
CDR3: CATSERGSTEAFF
DNA: TGTGCCACCAGTGAAAGGGGTAGCACTGAAGCTTTCTTT

size: many
J: TRBJ2-3
V: TRBV6-8
D: TRBD2
CDR3: CASSYHCRDRGTSGEEDTQYF
DNA: TGTGCCAGCAGTTACCATTGCCGGGACAGGGGGACTAGCGGGGAGGAAGATACGCAGTATTTT

size: -
J: TRBJ2-5
V: TRBV4-1
D: -
CDR3: CASSQENGEETQYF
DNA: TGCGCCAGCAGCCAAGAGAACGGGGAAGAGACCCAGTACTTC

size: few
J: TRBJ1-1
V: TRBV6-5
D: -
CDR3: CASSYMGWENTEAFF
DNA: TGTGCCAGCAGTTACATGGGGTGGGAAAACACTGAAGCTTTCTTT

size: -
J: TRBJ2-3
V: TRBV6-1
D: TRBD2
CDR3: CASSEGVAGDSTDTQYF
DNA: TGTGCCAGCAGTGAAGGGGTAGCGGGGGATAGCACAGATACGCAGTATTTT

size: -
J: TRBJ2-5
V: TRBV7-8
D: -
CDR3: CASSLSQDQAQYF
DNA: TGTGCCAGCAGCTTAAGCCAGGACCAGGCCCAGTACTTC

size: -
J: TRBJ2-5
V: TRBV20-1
D: -
CDR3: CSARVGKDFGETQYF
DNA: TGCAGTGCTAGAGTGGGCAAGGATTTCGGAGAGACCCAGTACTTC

size: many
J: TRBJ1-1
V: TRBV9
D: -
CDR3: CASSPPQGNTEAFF
DNA: TGTGCCAGCAGCCCGCCACAGGGGAACACTGAAGCTTTCTTT

size: few
J: TRBJ2-3
V: TRBV4-1
D: TRBD2
CDR3: CASSQVASGGWDTQYF
DNA: TGCGCCAGCAGCCAAGTGGCTAGCGGGGGATGGGATACGCAGTATTTT

size: -
J: TRBJ1-5
V: TRBV6-2/TRBV6-3
D: -
CDR3: CASTLTGRPQHF
DNA: TGTGCCAGCACCCTTACAGGGAGGCCTCAGCATTTT

size: few
J: TRBJ2-7
V: TRBV11-2
D: -
CDR3: CASSLLSGMSHEQYF
DNA: TGTGCCAGCAGCTTACTCTCGGGAATGAGCCACGAGCAGTACTTC

size: many
J: TRBJ2-2
V: TRBV7-3
D: -
CDR3: CASSFVTGELFF
DNA: TGTGCCAGCAGCTTCGTCACCGGGGAGCTGTTTTTT

size: -
J: TRBJ2-5
V: TRBV29-1
D: -
CDR3: CSVGVAQETQYF
DNA: TGCAGCGTTGGGGTAGCACAAGAGACCCAGTACTTC

size: -
J: TRBJ2-7
V: TRBV6-5
D: TRBD1
CDR3: CASRMTGQGTYEQYF
DNA: TGTGCCAGCAGAATGACCGGACAGGGGACTTACGAGCAGTACTTC

size: -
J: TRBJ2-1
V: TRBV7-2
D: -
CDR3: CATVGRASSYNEQFF
DNA: TGTGCCACCGTGGGGCGGGCGAGCTCCTACAATGAGCAGTTCTTC

size: few
J: TRBJ1-1
V: TRBV3-1
D: -
CDR3: CASSQMGADAFF
DNA: TGTGCCAGCAGCCAGATGGGGGCTGACGCTTTCTTT

size: many
J: TRBJ1-1
V: TRBV7-8
D: -
CDR3: CASSLVVGRGTEAFF
DNA: TGTGCCAGCAGCTTAGTCGTAGGGAGGGGGACTGAAGCTTTCTTT

size: -
J: TRBJ2-5
V: TRBV5-1
D: -
CDR3: CASSLGGHPREETQYF
DNA: TGCGCCAGCAGCTTGGGGGGCCACCCGAGGGAAGAGACCCAGTACTTC

size: -
J: TRBJ2-7
V: TRBV10-2
D: -
CDR3: CASSESRQGLYEQYF
DNA: TGCGCCAGCAGTGAGTCGAGGCAGGGTCTCTACGAGCAGTACTTC